Presented here are 17 T cell receptor beta chains from one specimen sequenced in a study of T cell responses to AZD1222 COVID-19 vaccine. Clones were read by immunoSEQ multiplex PCR, and TCRdb kept only the in-frame ones, dropping some. The sample shows 100,000 or so clones, about 86% of them seen only once. The sequencing used peripheral blood, collected on day 0 of AZD1222 vaccination. Source of these receptors: an adult in good health.

In this sample, this clone turned up once. This chain connects TRBV4-1 to TRBJ2-4, with no clear D. The V end lost 0 bases, the J end lost 1 base, and 16 bases lay between the germline ends. The CDR3 is 18 amino acids. Germline CDR1 reads MGHRA; CDR2 reads YSYEKL. The CDR3 reads CASSQDVSGLGAKNIQYF. DNA for the CDR3: TGCGCCAGCAGCCAAGATGTCTCCGGGCTTGGGGCCAAAAACATTCAGTACTTC.

V gene TRBV30 combines with J gene TRBJ1-4; D uncertain. The CDR3 spans 13 residues. The germline V and J ends were trimmed by 4 bases and 10 bases, with 16 bases remaining between them. Germline-derived CDR1 and CDR2 are GTSNPN and SVGIG (reference sequence). CDR3 DNA sequence: TGTGCCTGGAATCCCAAAACGGTGGGAAAACTGTTTTTT. This codes for CAWNPKTVGKLFF. The full variable domain, completed using reference TRBV30 and TRBJ1-4, is SQTIHQWPATLVQPVGSPLSLECTVEGTSNPNLYWYRQAAGRGLQLLFYSVGIGQISSEVPQNLSASRPQDRQFILSSKKLLLSDSGFYLCAWNPKTVGKLFFGSGTQLSVL.

The chain employs TRBV4-1 and TRBJ2-1, with 9 bases lining up with TRBD2. Trimming took 5 bases from V and 8 from J; bases not matched to a gene: 16. The germline V gene encodes CDR1 MGHRA and CDR2 YSYEKL. The CDR3 spans 17 residues. The DNA for the CDR3 is TGCGCCAGCAGCAGGGTGGGGGTGCGGGAGGGAGGTGATGAGCAGTTCTTC. It yields the protein CASSRVGVREGGDEQFF.

This clone has just a few counts. This chain connects TRBV6-2 or TRBV6-3 to TRBJ1-2; D call uncertain. Trimming left V 5 bases short and J 5 bases short, with 9 bases between. Germline-derived CDR1 and CDR2 are MNHEY and SVGEGT. This CDR3 has 12 amino acids. Here the CDR3 DNA reads TGTGCCAGCAGTATCCAAGGGTATGGCTACACCTTC. Translating it yields CASSIQGYGYTF.

The chain recombines TRBV7-8 with TRBJ1-3, with 9 bases matching TRBD1. The V gene's germline CDR1 is SGHVS and CDR2 FQNEAQ. The J segment lost 8 bases and the V segment lost 4 bases, leaving 6 bases of the junction unmatched. There are 14 residues in the CDR3. The CDR3 loop is CASSSTTGGDTIYF. DNA for the CDR3: TGTGCCAGCAGCTCTACGACAGGGGGGGACACCATATATTTT.

The rearrangement joins TRBV6-1 to TRBJ2-7; the D gene is possibly TRBD1 (5 bases). The V end lost 3 bases, the J end lost 3 bases, and 18 bases lay between the germline ends. This CDR3 contains 16 residues. Germline assignment: CDR1 MNHNS and CDR2 SASEGT. The CDR3 protein is CASSEGQIWSFYEQYF. The CDR3 region has the DNA TGTGCCAGCAGTGAGGGGCAAATTTGGTCATTCTACGAGCAGTACTTC.

This chain uses TRBV5-8 with TRBJ1-2, with 12 bases fitting TRBD1. Looked up from germline, CDR1 is SGHTS and CDR2 is YDEGEE. This CDR3 is built from 15 residues. Trimming cost V 4 bases and J 3 bases; bases outside gene matches: 4. The CDR3 DNA sequence: TGTGCCAGCAGCATCGGGACAGGGGGCGACTATGGCTACACCTTC. Its protein is CASSIGTGGDYGYTF.

This chain links TRBV9 with TRBJ1-1; 10 positions match TRBD1. The CDR3 has 15 amino acids. Germline V CDR1 and CDR2: SGDLS, YYNGEE. V was clipped by 4 bases and J by 4 bases; unmatched bases: 7. The CDR3, as DNA: TGTGCCAGCAGCCCGACCGGGACAGGGGTCACTGAAGCTTTCTTT. It is translated as CASSPTGTGVTEAFF.

The chain uses TRBV7-9 and TRBJ1-4; no definite D call. Germline V CDR1 and CDR2: SEHNR, FQNEAQ (reference sequence). Trimming cost V 8 bases and J 0 bases, with 16 bases left between them. The CDR3 length is 16 residues. Here the CDR3 reads CASGPIVTSTNEKLFF. Here the CDR3 DNA reads TGTGCCAGCGGCCCGATTGTCACCTCAACTAATGAAAAACTGTTTTTT.

This chain links TRBV2 with TRBJ2-5; D remains ambiguous. The germline gives CDR1 SNHLY, CDR2 FYNNEI. The CDR3 covers 13 residues. Trimming removed 4 bases from V and 2 bases from J, with 8 bases in between. The CDR3 nucleotides read TGTGCCAGCAGTGGCACTATACAAGAGACCCAGTACTTC. Its protein product is CASSGTIQETQYF. Combining the CDR3 with reference TRBV2 and TRBJ2-5 gives the whole variable domain EPEVTQTPSHQVTQMGQEVILRCVPISNHLYFYWYRQILGQKVEFLVSFYNNEISEKSEIFDDQFSVERPDGSNFTLKIRSTKLEDSAMYFCASSGTIQETQYFGPGTRLLVL.

The J gene is TRBJ2-2, the V gene TRBV5-6; 8 bases line up with TRBD1. Germline trimming cut 7 bases from V and 6 bases from J; bases unmatched to any gene: 8. From germline, CDR1 is SGHDT and CDR2 YYEEEE. CDR3 length equals 14 residues. CDR3 sequence (DNA): TGTGCCAGCGTCGACAGGGGAAACGCCGGGGAGCTGTTTTTT. As protein: CASVDRGNAGELFF.

V and J are TRBV6-5 and TRBJ2-1; D is perhaps TRBD1 (6 bases). The CDR3 contains 15 residues. From germline, CDR1 is MNHEY and CDR2 SVGAGI. V was shortened by 9 bases and J by 4 bases, with 19 bases between the two germline ends. The CDR3 bases are TGTGCCAGTAATGGGGCAGGGGCCGGTTACAATGAGCAGTTCTTC. Its protein product is CASNGAGAGYNEQFF.

This clone was observed a handful of times. This rearrangement joins TRBV2 to TRBJ1-6; 8 bases align to TRBD1. The CDR3 is made up of 14 amino acids. V was pared by 6 bases and J by 7 bases, with 5 bases of the junction left unmatched. The germline V gene encodes CDR1 SNHLY and CDR2 FYNNEI. The CDR3 nucleotides read TGTGCCAGCAGGAAGACAGGGGAGAATTCACCCCTCCACTTT. Translation gives CASRKTGENSPLHF.

The rearrangement links TRBV29-1 to TRBJ1-4; no firm D call. CDR3 size: 10 residues. V lost 6 bases, J lost 8 bases, and 7 bases lay in between. Germline loops: CDR1 SQVTM, CDR2 ANQGSEA. The CDR3 DNA reads as TGCAGCGTAGAACAGGAAAAACTGTTTTTT. Its protein product is CSVEQEKLFF.

A single count supports this clone. The V and J genes are TRBV6-6 and TRBJ2-2; D remains unclear. V was shortened by 2 bases and J by 2 bases, with 12 bases between the two germline ends. This CDR3 is 16 amino acids long. Germline V gene lookup returns CDR1 MNHNY and CDR2 SVGAGI (reference sequence). This CDR3 is CASSYKLTTNTGELFF. Written as DNA, the CDR3 is TGTGCCAGCAGTTACAAGCTAACTACCAACACCGGGGAGCTGTTTTTT.

The rearrangement joins TRBV30 to TRBJ2-7, with 9 bases identical to TRBD1. V trimming: 0 bases; J trimming: 6 bases; junction bases outside the gene matches: 6. Germline loops: CDR1 GTSNPN, CDR2 SVGIG (reference sequence). This CDR3 comprises 14 residues. CDR3 loop: CAWSVRHRGPEQYF. The CDR3 nucleotides are TGTGCCTGGAGTGTACGGCACAGGGGGCCCGAGCAGTACTTC.

This chain joins TRBV7-2 and TRBJ2-3, with 12 bases aligning to TRBD2. Germline CDR1 reads SGHTA; CDR2 reads FQGNSA. This CDR3 has 15 amino acids. Trimming at V came to 5 bases and at J to 4 bases, leaving 4 bases not matched to a gene. This CDR3 is CASSLLAGGSDTQYF. CDR3 DNA: TGTGCCAGCAGCCTACTAGCGGGGGGTTCAGATACGCAGTATTTT.